This T cell receptor (beta chain) was observed in a study of OX40 agonist ivuxolimab in advanced cancers. Study-wide background: It was permissible to have had prior anti-PD-1, anti-PD-L1 or anti-CTLA-4 therapy, and approximately 40% had some. Partial responses were recorded for three patients, including one with hepatocellular carcinoma and two with cutaneous melanoma.

Autoimmune disease history or systemic immunosuppression meant exclusion. CDR3 length equals 14 residues. The V end was cut by 3 bases, the J end by 6 bases, with 12 bases between. Germline V lookup: CDR1 SNHLY, CDR2 FYNNEI. The data were produced by immunoSEQ multiplex PCR, yet TCRdb's version contains in-frame clones alone and is incomplete. The sample records 80,000 to 90,000 clones, around 80% being singletons. The sample holds one count of this clone. As yet, its antigen is unknown. The study's findings and limits: Averaged across samples, CD8+ T cells carried more expanded clones than CD4+ did.

The chain links TRBV2 to TRBJ1-5, with D tentatively TRBD1 (5 bases). The TCR was taken from an adult with an advanced solid tumor such as melanoma, head and neck, liver or kidney cancer. The source was CD4+ or CD8+ T cells sorted from blood, collected in a trial of the OX40 agonist ivuxolimab. The CDR3 sequence: CASSDSQGGQPQHF. DNA for the CDR3: TGTGCCAGCAGTGATTCGCAGGGAGGTCAGCCCCAGCATTTT.